These T cell receptor beta chains were read from a single sample in a study of Graves' ophthalmopathy and Graves' hyperthyroidism. TCRdb itself ran the multiplex PCR reads through MiXCR, one entry per CDR3 protein. This table holds about 620,000 distinct CDR3 sequences, over 20% found once. The sequencing sample was made of peripheral blood. Receptors originate from a woman aged 18-35 years with stable Graves' hyperthyroidism. Some clones in this sample may be carry-over from other donors' samples. Each CDR3 is given with its conserved first and last residue. The order of the fields is CDR3 DNA, CDR3 protein, V gene, D gene, clone size, J gene. D genes are given only for firm matches. A clone size is listed for some rows: how often the clone was seen (once, few, many), or a class if it is expanded.

CDR3nt: TGTGCCAGCAGTTACTCGATGTGGACTAGCGGGAGGGACTTGTACCAAGAGACCCAGTACTTC
CDR3aa: CASSYSMWTSGRDLYQETQYF
v_gene: TRBV6-2/TRBV6-3
d_gene: TRBD2
abundance: .
j_gene: TRBJ2-5

CDR3nt: TGCGCCAGCAGCCAGGGACAGGGGGCGACCTACGAGCAGTACTTC
CDR3aa: CASSQGQGATYEQYF
v_gene: TRBV4-1
d_gene: TRBD1
abundance: many
j_gene: TRBJ2-7

CDR3nt: TGCGCCAGCAGCCTTGGACAGGGACCTGCCGAGCAGTACTTC
CDR3aa: CASSLGQGPAEQYF
v_gene: TRBV5-1
d_gene: TRBD1
abundance: many
j_gene: TRBJ2-7

CDR3nt: TGTGCCAGCAGTTTGTGGACTAGCGGGGGTCAAACCCAGGACTTC
CDR3aa: CASSLWTSGGQTQDF
v_gene: TRBV12-3/TRBV12-4
d_gene: TRBD2
abundance: .
j_gene: TRBJ2-5

CDR3nt: TGTGCCAGCAGCCCTTTTAGTTCTACAGGGGCGAGCAATCAGCCCCAGCATTTT
CDR3aa: CASSPFSSTGASNQPQHF
v_gene: TRBV11-2
d_gene: TRBD1
abundance: .
j_gene: TRBJ1-5

CDR3nt: TGTGCCAGCAGCCGTCGACTCGTGGGGGACGGGACGACCCAGTACTTC
CDR3aa: CASSRRLVGDGTTQYF
v_gene: TRBV14
d_gene: .
abundance: once
j_gene: TRBJ2-5

CDR3nt: TGTGCCAGCAGCACCTCGGACGGGACAGCAGGCCGTCCTATCTATGGCTACACCTTC
CDR3aa: CASSTSDGTAGRPIYGYTF
v_gene: TRBV14
d_gene: TRBD1
abundance: few
j_gene: TRBJ1-2

CDR3nt: TGTGCCAGCAGCAAACAGGGGCCGATACTAGCCAAAAACATTCAGTACTTC
CDR3aa: CASSKQGPILAKNIQYF
v_gene: TRBV7-2
d_gene: TRBD1
abundance: many
j_gene: TRBJ2-4

CDR3nt: TGTGCCAGCAGCCCCGCCATCCAAGAGACCCAGTACTTC
CDR3aa: CASSPAIQETQYF
v_gene: TRBV6-5
d_gene: .
abundance: many
j_gene: TRBJ2-5

CDR3nt: TGTGCCAGCAGCCAAGAAGTGGGTTCGGAGACCCAGTACTTC
CDR3aa: CASSQEVGSETQYF
v_gene: TRBV3-1
d_gene: .
abundance: few
j_gene: TRBJ2-5

CDR3nt: TGTGCCAGCAGCACTGCGGAGCCGAATTCACCCCTCCACTTT
CDR3aa: CASSTAEPNSPLHF
v_gene: TRBV6-2/TRBV6-3
d_gene: .
abundance: .
j_gene: TRBJ1-6

CDR3nt: TGTGCCAGCTTCGGTATGTTCTCCTACGAGCAGTACTTC
CDR3aa: CASFGMFSYEQYF
v_gene: TRBV7-8
d_gene: .
abundance: many
j_gene: TRBJ2-7

CDR3nt: TGTGCCAGCAGCTTAGAAGTTAATGCCATATATTTT
CDR3aa: CASSLEVNAIYF
v_gene: TRBV11-2
d_gene: .
abundance: many
j_gene: TRBJ1-3

CDR3nt: TGTGCCAGCAGCCAAGATTGGGGTTCGTGGGCCAACGTCCTGACTTTC
CDR3aa: CASSQDWGSWANVLTF
v_gene: TRBV14
d_gene: .
abundance: many
j_gene: TRBJ2-6

CDR3nt: TGCAGCGTTGAAGATCCCGGGCACTCCTACGAGCAGTACTTC
CDR3aa: CSVEDPGHSYEQYF
v_gene: TRBV29-1
d_gene: .
abundance: many
j_gene: TRBJ2-7

CDR3nt: TGTGCCGGCAGCCGACAGGGGGGGAATCAGCCCCAGCATTTT
CDR3aa: CAGSRQGGNQPQHF
v_gene: TRBV12-3/TRBV12-4
d_gene: TRBD1
abundance: few
j_gene: TRBJ1-5

CDR3nt: TGTGCCTGGCGTTACACCGGGGAGCTGTTTTTT
CDR3aa: CAWRYTGELFF
v_gene: TRBV30
d_gene: .
abundance: .
j_gene: TRBJ2-2

CDR3nt: TGCAGCGTACAGCTGGAGTTCGGCTACACCTTC
CDR3aa: CSVQLEFGYTF
v_gene: TRBV29-1
d_gene: .
abundance: many
j_gene: TRBJ1-2

CDR3nt: TGTGCCATCAGGTCGCAGGTGAACACCGGGGAGCTGTTTTTT
CDR3aa: CAIRSQVNTGELFF
v_gene: TRBV10-3
d_gene: .
abundance: many
j_gene: TRBJ2-2

CDR3nt: TGTGCCAGCCGCGGGATCTCAGGGGAATACGAGCAGTACTTC
CDR3aa: CASRGISGEYEQYF
v_gene: TRBV28
d_gene: .
abundance: many
j_gene: TRBJ2-7

CDR3nt: TGTGCCAGCAGTGATAGTCACAGCTCCTACGAGCAGTACTTC
CDR3aa: CASSDSHSSYEQYF
v_gene: TRBV25-1
d_gene: .
abundance: many
j_gene: TRBJ2-7

CDR3nt: TGTGCCAGTAAAAGGATGGGATCGCGGACCCAGTACTTC
CDR3aa: CASKRMGSRTQYF
v_gene: TRBV28
d_gene: .
abundance: many
j_gene: TRBJ2-5

CDR3nt: TGTGCCAGCAGCCCTACAGGGCTGGACACCGGGGAGCTGTTTTTT
CDR3aa: CASSPTGLDTGELFF
v_gene: TRBV7-3
d_gene: .
abundance: .
j_gene: TRBJ2-2

CDR3nt: TGTGCCAGCAGCTTAGACACGACAGGGGGCTTTCGGGGCTACACCTTC
CDR3aa: CASSLDTTGGFRGYTF
v_gene: TRBV11-2
d_gene: TRBD1
abundance: many
j_gene: TRBJ1-2

CDR3nt: TGTGCCAGCAGTGTGTACCAAGAGACCCAGTACTTC
CDR3aa: CASSVYQETQYF
v_gene: TRBV12-3/TRBV12-4
d_gene: .
abundance: many
j_gene: TRBJ2-5

CDR3nt: TGTGCCAGCATGGGCCGACAGCCATCCTACGAGCAGTACTTC
CDR3aa: CASMGRQPSYEQYF
v_gene: TRBV2
d_gene: .
abundance: many
j_gene: TRBJ2-7

CDR3nt: TGTGCCAGCAGTGGTTTGACTAGCGCCTACGAGCAGTACTTC
CDR3aa: CASSGLTSAYEQYF
v_gene: TRBV25-1
d_gene: TRBD2
abundance: many
j_gene: TRBJ2-7